This T cell receptor (beta chain) was captured by sequencing in a study of OX40 agonist ivuxolimab in advanced cancers. Sequenced by immunoSEQ multiplex PCR; TCRdb stores in-frame clones only, minus some. The data show just over 60,000 clones, around 87% seen once. The CDR3 has 13 residues. The V gene's germline CDR1 is SGHTA and CDR2 FQGTGA. Trimming stripped 2 bases from V and 3 bases from J, with 8 bases between. The starting material was CD4+ or CD8+ T cells sorted from blood, obtained in a trial of the OX40 agonist ivuxolimab. V gene TRBV7-3 combines with J gene TRBJ2-7; TRBD2 is a possible D gene (5 bases). The origin of this receptor is an adult with an advanced solid tumor such as melanoma, head and neck, liver or kidney cancer. CDR3 DNA: TGTGCCAGCAGCTTAGGGGAGCTCTACGAGCAGTACTTC. Encoded protein: CASSLGELYEQYF.